These T cell receptor beta chains were read from a single sample in a study of spatial heterogeneity in lung cancer. Using its own MiXCR run on the 5' RACE reads, TCRdb lists one record per CDR3 protein. The data show roughly 6,000 distinct CDR3 sequences, 16% seen once. The material was lung tumor tissue, obtained at surgery. The receptors stem from a male donor with early-stage non-small cell lung cancer. CDR3s include the opening cysteine and the closing phenylalanine or tryptophan. Each record gives: J gene, V gene, D gene, clone size, CDR3 protein, CDR3 DNA. D genes are given only for firm matches. Rows may omit the clone size; those that give it use once, few, many or a size class.

j_gene: TRBJ2-2; v_gene: TRBV5-1; d_gene: TRBD1; abundance: medium-sized; CDR3aa: CASSRHRGHTGELFF; CDR3nt: TGCGCCAGCAGCCGCCACAGGGGGCACACCGGGGAGCTGTTTTTT
j_gene: TRBJ2-3; v_gene: TRBV29-1; d_gene: .; abundance: .; CDR3aa: CSGGASTDTQYF; CDR3nt: TGCAGCGGCGGGGCTAGCACAGATACGCAGTATTTT
j_gene: TRBJ1-5; v_gene: TRBV29-1; d_gene: TRBD1; abundance: medium-sized; CDR3aa: CSVGQGETGPQHF; CDR3nt: TGCAGCGTGGGACAGGGTGAGACTGGGCCCCAGCATTTT
j_gene: TRBJ1-5; v_gene: TRBV12-3/TRBV12-4; d_gene: .; abundance: many; CDR3aa: CASSLAGVGQPQHF; CDR3nt: TGTGCCAGCAGTTTGGCAGGGGTGGGTCAGCCCCAGCATTTT
j_gene: TRBJ2-7; v_gene: TRBV28; d_gene: .; abundance: medium-sized; CDR3aa: CASSLGVWGSKEQYF; CDR3nt: TGTGCCAGCAGTTTAGGCGTATGGGGCTCGAAAGAGCAGTACTTC
j_gene: TRBJ1-5; v_gene: TRBV7-2; d_gene: TRBD1; abundance: .; CDR3aa: CASSFGTGFWDSNQPQHF; CDR3nt: TGTGCCAGCAGCTTTGGGACAGGGTTTTGGGATAGCAATCAGCCCCAGCATTTT
j_gene: TRBJ2-5; v_gene: TRBV12-3/TRBV12-4; d_gene: TRBD2; abundance: medium-sized; CDR3aa: CASSPSAGVETQYF; CDR3nt: TGTGCCAGCAGTCCTTCGGCGGGGGTGGAGACCCAGTACTTC
j_gene: TRBJ1-5; v_gene: TRBV12-5; d_gene: .; abundance: medium-sized; CDR3aa: CASGLVQGGTSNQPQHF; CDR3nt: TGTGCTAGTGGTTTGGTACAGGGAGGAACAAGCAATCAGCCCCAGCATTTT
j_gene: TRBJ2-1; v_gene: TRBV10-3; d_gene: TRBD1; abundance: .; CDR3aa: CAISPQDREQFF; CDR3nt: TGTGCCATCAGTCCGCAGGACAGGGAGCAGTTCTTC
j_gene: TRBJ2-3; v_gene: TRBV19; d_gene: TRBD2; abundance: medium-sized; CDR3aa: CASSSPRGAGASTDTQYF; CDR3nt: TGTGCCAGTAGTTCCCCCCGGGGAGCGGGGGCTAGCACAGATACGCAGTATTTT
j_gene: TRBJ2-5; v_gene: TRBV20-1; d_gene: .; abundance: .; CDR3aa: CSAGTIQETQYF; CDR3nt: TGCAGTGCCGGGACAATTCAAGAGACCCAGTACTTC
j_gene: TRBJ2-1; v_gene: TRBV7-6; d_gene: TRBD2; abundance: .; CDR3aa: CASSLGTSGGTSNEQFF; CDR3nt: TGTGCCAGCAGCCTAGGGACTAGCGGGGGAACGTCCAATGAGCAGTTCTTC
j_gene: TRBJ2-3; v_gene: TRBV14; d_gene: .; abundance: many; CDR3aa: CASRGGLSTDTQYF; CDR3nt: TGTGCCAGCAGAGGGGGGCTTAGCACAGATACGCAGTATTTT
j_gene: TRBJ2-3; v_gene: TRBV11-2; d_gene: TRBD2; abundance: .; CDR3aa: CASSLGLAGADTQYF; CDR3nt: TGTGCCAGCAGCTTGGGACTAGCGGGAGCAGATACGCAGTATTTT
j_gene: TRBJ1-5; v_gene: TRBV6-1; d_gene: .; abundance: many; CDR3aa: CASSELGFSNQPQHF; CDR3nt: TGTGCCAGCAGTGAATTGGGTTTCAGCAATCAGCCCCAGCATTTT
j_gene: TRBJ1-2; v_gene: TRBV29-1; d_gene: .; abundance: medium-sized; CDR3aa: CGKFGGYTF; CDR3nt: TGCGGTAAATTTGGGGGCTACACCTTC
j_gene: TRBJ2-3; v_gene: TRBV28; d_gene: .; abundance: medium-sized; CDR3aa: CASSLSNPDSDTQYF; CDR3nt: TGTGCCAGCAGTTTATCCAATCCTGACAGTGATACGCAGTATTTT
j_gene: TRBJ1-5; v_gene: TRBV27; d_gene: .; abundance: medium-sized; CDR3aa: CASSSSGNQPQHF; CDR3nt: TGTGCCAGCAGTTCTAGCGGCAATCAGCCCCAGCATTTT
j_gene: TRBJ1-1; v_gene: TRBV6-1; d_gene: .; abundance: medium-sized; CDR3aa: CASFWEANTEAFF; CDR3nt: TGTGCCAGCTTCTGGGAGGCGAACACTGAAGCTTTCTTT
j_gene: TRBJ2-2; v_gene: TRBV11-2; d_gene: .; abundance: .; CDR3aa: CASSLGRHNLANTGELFF; CDR3nt: TGTGCCAGCAGCTTGGGCAGACATAATCTCGCGAACACCGGGGAGCTGTTTTTT
j_gene: TRBJ2-7; v_gene: TRBV5-1; d_gene: TRBD1; abundance: medium-sized; CDR3aa: CASSFSGGPYEQYF; CDR3nt: TGCGCCAGCAGCTTTTCAGGGGGCCCCTACGAGCAGTACTTC
j_gene: TRBJ2-2; v_gene: TRBV11-3; d_gene: .; abundance: .; CDR3aa: CASSPGGSTDTGELFF; CDR3nt: TGTGCCAGCAGCCCAGGAGGGTCGACGGACACCGGGGAGCTGTTTTTT
j_gene: TRBJ2-1; v_gene: TRBV19; d_gene: .; abundance: medium-sized; CDR3aa: CASSFGFNNEQFF; CDR3nt: TGTGCCAGTAGTTTCGGTTTTAACAATGAGCAGTTCTTC
j_gene: TRBJ1-5; v_gene: TRBV6-2/TRBV6-3; d_gene: TRBD1; abundance: .; CDR3aa: CATFLGQGNQPQHF; CDR3nt: TGTGCCACCTTCCTGGGACAGGGGAATCAGCCCCAGCATTTT
j_gene: TRBJ2-4; v_gene: TRBV2; d_gene: .; abundance: medium-sized; CDR3aa: CASSETANKNIQYF; CDR3nt: TGTGCCAGCAGTGAAACTGCTAATAAAAACATTCAGTACTTC